These 5 T cell receptor beta chains came from one sample sequenced in a study of neurological immune-mediated disorders (dated by TCRdb to the late 2010s). The library relied on 5' RACE. TCRdb names Illumina HiSeq 2500 as the instrument used. The raw public reads went through TCRdb reprocessing: fastp at Q25, MiXCR clone calling, in-frame beta chains kept. Identical CDR3 protein sequences are pooled into one entry, listed with their most common genes and DNA. The sample yields tens of thousands of distinct CDR3 sequences; 4.5% were counted once. Of the sample, 6.5% to 7.5% is held by the ten largest clones. The sequencing sample was made of PBMCs. All receptors come from a man aged 30-40 years with multiple sclerosis.

The chain is built from TRBV14 and TRBJ2-3; D gene ambiguous. Germline CDR1 and CDR2: SGHDN and FVKESK. CDR3 length: 13 residues. V lost 1 base to trimming and J lost 2 bases, with 4 bases between them. CDR3 sequence (DNA): TGTGCCAGCAGCCAAGGACTCACAGATACGCAGTATTTT. The encoded protein is CASSQGLTDTQYF.

This clonotype was counted at least ten times. One junction end disagrees with the germline gene, perhaps due to a read error. The rearrangement links TRBV6-1 to TRBJ2-1; TRBD1 matches 7 bases. The CDR3 extends over 14 amino acids. The germline gives CDR1 MNHNS, CDR2 SASEGT. CDR3 in amino acids: CASSEGGTYNEQFF. In DNA form, the CDR3 reads TGTGCCAGCAGCGAAGGGGGCACCTACAATGAGCAGTTCTTC.

This clonotype has a count of ten or more. J is TRBJ1-4 and V is TRBV20-1, with TRBD1 matching 8 bases. V trimming: 5 bases; J trimming: 8 bases; junction bases outside the gene matches: 7. The CDR3 has 13 amino acids. CDR1 is DFQATT, CDR2 SNEGSKA, per germline (reference sequence). The CDR3 DNA is TGCAGTGCTCCCCAGGGGGCCGGCGAAAAACTGTTTTTT. It is translated as CSAPQGAGEKLFF.

This clonotype appeared many times. The chain combines TRBV5-1 with TRBJ1-2, with D unresolved. The V and J ends lost 0 bases and 8 bases respectively, with 11 bases between them. Germline V gene data show CDR1 as SGHRS and CDR2 as YFSETQ. This CDR3 comprises 13 residues. The CDR3 bases are TGCGCCAGCAGCTTGGATTTGGGGTTCGGCTACACCTTC. Residues: CASSLDLGFGYTF.

In its sample, this clonotype was seen a few times. This chain links TRBV5-1 with TRBJ1-2; D gene unclear. Germline V CDR1 and CDR2: SGHRS, YFSETQ. Trimming took off 0 bases at V and 3 bases at J, with 12 bases between the two ends. CDR3 length equals 15 residues. The CDR3 nucleotides are TGCGCCAGCAGCTTGGACGGGAGTAGGGACTATGGCTACACCTTC. Translated: CASSLDGSRDYGYTF. Supplemented by reference TRBV5-1 and TRBJ1-2, the full variable domain reads KAGVTQTPRYLIKTRGQQVTLSCSPISGHRSVSWYQQTPGQGLQFLFEYFSETQRNKGNFPGRFSGRQFSNSRSEMNVSTLELGDSALYLCASSLDGSRDYGYTFGSGTRLTVV.